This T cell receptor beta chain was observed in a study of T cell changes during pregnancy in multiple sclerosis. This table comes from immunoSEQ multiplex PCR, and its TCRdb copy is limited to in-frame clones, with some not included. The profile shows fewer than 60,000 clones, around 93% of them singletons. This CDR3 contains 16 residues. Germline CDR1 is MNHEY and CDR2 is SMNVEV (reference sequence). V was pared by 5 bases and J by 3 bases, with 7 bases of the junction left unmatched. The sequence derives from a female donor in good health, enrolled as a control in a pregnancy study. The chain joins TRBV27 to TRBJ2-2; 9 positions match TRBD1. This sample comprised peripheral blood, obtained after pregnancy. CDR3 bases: TGTGCCAGCAGTAGAGGACAGGGGATCGACACCGGGGAGCTGTTTTTT. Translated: CASSRGQGIDTGELFF.